This T cell receptor (beta chain) came from a study of blood T cell repertoires in COVID-19. Assay used: immunoSEQ multiplex PCR; TCRdb lists only in-frame clones, some missing. Of around 100,000 clones in the sample, roughly 80% were seen once. For this clone: An end of the junction does not agree with germline; a read error may underlie this.

Germline V gene data show CDR1 as SNHLY and CDR2 as FYNNEI. This CDR3 contains 11 residues. This TCR was sampled from a human donor in a cohort sampled during active COVID-19. Sample: peripheral blood. The J gene is TRBJ1-2, the V gene TRBV2; D unclear. Here the CDR3 reads CASSQQPLTYF. The CDR3 region has the DNA TGTGCCAGCAGCCAACAGCCCCTGACATACTTC.